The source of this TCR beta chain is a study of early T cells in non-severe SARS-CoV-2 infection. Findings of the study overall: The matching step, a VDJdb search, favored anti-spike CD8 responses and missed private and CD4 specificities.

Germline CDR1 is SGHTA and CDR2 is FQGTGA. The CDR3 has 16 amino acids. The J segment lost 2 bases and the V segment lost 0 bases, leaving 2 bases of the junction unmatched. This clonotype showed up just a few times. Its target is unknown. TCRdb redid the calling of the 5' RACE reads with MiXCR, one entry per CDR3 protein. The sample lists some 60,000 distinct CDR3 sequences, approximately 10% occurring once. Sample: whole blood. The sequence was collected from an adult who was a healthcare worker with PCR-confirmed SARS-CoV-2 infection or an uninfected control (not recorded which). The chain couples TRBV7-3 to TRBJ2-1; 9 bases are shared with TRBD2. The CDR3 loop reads CASSLTASGAYNEQFF. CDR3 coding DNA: TGTGCCAGCAGCTTAACCGCTAGCGGGGCCTACAATGAGCAGTTCTTC.